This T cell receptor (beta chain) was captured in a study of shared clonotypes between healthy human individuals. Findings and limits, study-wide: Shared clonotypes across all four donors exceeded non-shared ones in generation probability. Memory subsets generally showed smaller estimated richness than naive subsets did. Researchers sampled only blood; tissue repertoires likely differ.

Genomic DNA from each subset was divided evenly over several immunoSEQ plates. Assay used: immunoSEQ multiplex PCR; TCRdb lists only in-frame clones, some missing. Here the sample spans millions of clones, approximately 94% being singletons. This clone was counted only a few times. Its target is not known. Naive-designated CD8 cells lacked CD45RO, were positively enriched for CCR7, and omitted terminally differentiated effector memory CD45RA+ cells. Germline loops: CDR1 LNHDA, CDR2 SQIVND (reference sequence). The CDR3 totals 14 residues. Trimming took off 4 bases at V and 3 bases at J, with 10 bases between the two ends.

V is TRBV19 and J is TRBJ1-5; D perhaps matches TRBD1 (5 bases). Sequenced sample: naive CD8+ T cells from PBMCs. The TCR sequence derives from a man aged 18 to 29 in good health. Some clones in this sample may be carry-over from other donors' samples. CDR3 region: CASSTRQFNQPQHF. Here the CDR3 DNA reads TGTGCCAGTAGTACCCGACAGTTCAATCAGCCCCAGCATTTT.